The present entry profiles one T cell receptor beta chain with its context. Its antigen is unidentified. This sample is drawn from a study of OX40 agonist ivuxolimab in advanced cancers. The wider study: Of the patients, three showed partial responses, one with hepatocellular carcinoma and two with cutaneous melanoma. General study results and limits: At doses 0.1 to 3.0 mg/kg, CD4+ and CD8+ clones expanded.

Libraries were prepared by immunoSEQ multiplex PCR; TCRdb keeps only in-frame clonotypes and omits some of them. The table shows 50,000 to 65,000 clones, with approximately 83% occurring only once. Germline CDR1 is SGHDT and CDR2 is YYEEEE. The CDR3 runs 14 residues. Trimming took off 2 bases at V and 0 bases at J, with 5 bases between the two ends. This clonotype originated in an adult with an advanced solid tumor such as melanoma, head and neck, liver or kidney cancer. The rearrangement joins TRBV5-6 to TRBJ2-2; the D is unclear. This sample comprised CD4+ or CD8+ T cells sorted from blood, obtained in a trial of the OX40 agonist ivuxolimab. CDR3 loop: CASSFAANTGELFF. CDR3 in DNA: TGTGCCAGCAGCTTCGCCGCGAACACCGGGGAGCTGTTTTTT.